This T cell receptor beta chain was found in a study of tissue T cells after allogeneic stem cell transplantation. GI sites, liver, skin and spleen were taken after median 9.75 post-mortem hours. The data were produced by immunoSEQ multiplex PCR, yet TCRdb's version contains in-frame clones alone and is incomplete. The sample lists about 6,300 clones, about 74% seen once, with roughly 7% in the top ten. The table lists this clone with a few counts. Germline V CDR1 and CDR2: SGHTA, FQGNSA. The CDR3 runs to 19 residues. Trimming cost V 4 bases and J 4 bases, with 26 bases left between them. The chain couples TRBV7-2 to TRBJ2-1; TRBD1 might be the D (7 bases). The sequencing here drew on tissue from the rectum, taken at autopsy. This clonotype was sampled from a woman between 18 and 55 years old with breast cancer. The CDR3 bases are TGTGCCAGCAGCTCCGGAGGGGGGAGCGGGCCAGGGGGATACAATGAGCAGTTCTTC. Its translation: CASSSGGGSGPGGYNEQFF.